The next 7 T cell receptor beta chains were all read from a single sample in a study of graft-versus-host responses after intestinal transplantation. Antigen specificity for these receptors is unknown. Sequencing used immunoSEQ multiplex PCR; TCRdb keeps in-frame clones, though not all of them. The sample lists about 50,000 clones; about nine tenths were seen once. The source material was unstimulated CD4+ T cells sorted from spleen or lymph node cells, sampled before transplant. These TCRs come from a human donor who was the organ donor for an intestinal transplant.

The chain links TRBV9 to TRBJ1-3, with a possible D match to TRBD1 (6 bases). CDR3 size: 15 residues. Per the germline V gene, CDR1 is SGDLS and CDR2 is YYNGEE. V lost 2 bases, J lost 2 bases, and 11 bases lay in between. This chain's CDR3 is CASSVGTLAGNTIYF. In DNA, the CDR3 is TGTGCCAGCAGCGTGGGGACATTGGCTGGAAACACCATATATTTT. Combining the CDR3 with reference TRBV9 and TRBJ1-3 gives the whole variable domain DSGVTQTPKHLITATGQRVTLRCSPRSGDLSVYWYQQSLDQGLQFLIQYYNGEERAKGNILERFSAQQFPDLHSELNLSSLELGDSALYFCASSVGTLAGNTIYFGEGSWLTVV.

The V gene is TRBV7-9, the J gene TRBJ2-7; D ambiguous. CDR1 and CDR2 from the germline V gene are SEHNR and FQNEAQ (reference sequence). V lost 0 bases, J lost 2 bases, and 8 bases lay in between. This CDR3 has 14 residues. CDR3 amino acids: CASSLAGPTYEQYF. In nucleotides, the CDR3 is TGTGCCAGCAGCTTAGCGGGCCCTACCTACGAGCAGTACTTC.

This chain uses TRBV5-1 with TRBJ2-1; 9 bases agree with TRBD1. This CDR3 is 13 amino acids long. Germline CDR1 SGHRS, CDR2 YFSETQ. V shed 3 bases and J 10 bases; nucleotides not matched to a gene: 5. The CDR3 DNA is TGCGCCAGCAGCTGGGACAGGGTCTTGGAGCAGTTCTTC. Translating gives CASSWDRVLEQFF.

This chain joins TRBV19 and TRBJ1-5; D call uncertain. V was cut by 5 bases and J by 0 bases, with 8 bases left in between. Germline CDR1 LNHDA, CDR2 SQIVND (reference sequence). This CDR3 has 14 amino acids. The CDR3 protein is CASSPGYSNQPQHF. CDR3 DNA: TGTGCCAGTAGTCCGGGATATAGCAATCAGCCCCAGCATTTT.

The chain has TRBV4-3 and TRBJ2-5; the D is unclear. The V gene's germline CDR1 is LGHNA and CDR2 YSLEER. This CDR3 is built from 16 residues. Trimming stripped 0 bases from V and 3 bases from J, with 14 bases between. CDR3 amino acids: CASSQDLSSPEETQYF. The CDR3, as DNA: TGCGCCAGCAGCCAAGATCTAAGTAGCCCCGAAGAGACCCAGTACTTC.

This sequence joins TRBV7-2 and TRBJ2-7; 8 nucleotides align to TRBD2. The CDR3 is made up of 15 amino acids. V lost 4 bases to trimming and J lost 0 bases; unmatched junction nucleotides: 5. Germline assignment: CDR1 SGHTA and CDR2 FQGNSA. CDR3 DNA sequence: TGTGCCAGCAGCTCATCCGGGACTAGCTCCTACGAGCAGTACTTC. Protein: CASSSSGTSSYEQYF.

The chain joins TRBV5-8 to TRBJ2-5; 14 bases agree with TRBD2. Germline V gives CDR1 SGHTS, CDR2 YDEGEE. The V gene end was trimmed by 3 bases and the J gene end by 4 bases; junction bases not matched to a gene: 2. The CDR3 has 15 residues. As DNA, the CDR3 is TGTGCCAGCAGCTACGGACTAGCGGGAGGAGAGACCCAGTACTTC. It encodes CASSYGLAGGETQYF.